This T cell receptor beta chain is drawn from a study of blood T cell repertoires in COVID-19. The overall study: Researchers got acute and convalescent COVID-19 samples from the United States, Italy and Spain. PBMCs, B-cell-depleted T cells, or T cells provided the cDNA or gDNA that made up the material.

In the original workflow: Amplification of reference gene primers was used by the study to estimate nucleated cell counts. TCRdb's table, derived via immunoSEQ multiplex PCR, lists solely in-frame clones and lacks some. V and J calls and clone size are as listed in that table; D and trimming were resolved from the DNA. The sample holds under 300,000 clones, around four fifths seen once. Germline V gene data show CDR1 as SGHAT and CDR2 as FQNNGV. CDR3 length: 15 amino acids. J was trimmed by 2 bases and V by 3 bases; bases with no gene match: 5. The chain has TRBV11-2 and TRBJ2-3; TRBD2 agrees at 7 bases. The TCR originated in a woman between 40 and 55 years old with active or convalescent COVID-19. Sequencing used peripheral blood. CDR3 protein: CASSFAAGNTDTQYF. CDR3 DNA: TGTGCCAGCAGCTTCGCAGCGGGGAACACAGATACGCAGTATTTT.